These 9 T cell receptor beta chains came from one sample sequenced in a study of OX40 agonist ivuxolimab in advanced cancers. Produced via immunoSEQ multiplex PCR; TCRdb's table is partial and in-frame only. The table records 75,000 to 95,000 clones, 85% to 95% of them present only once. The source was CD4+ or CD8+ T cells sorted from blood, collected in a trial of the OX40 agonist ivuxolimab. These receptors were collected from an adult with an advanced solid tumor such as melanoma, head and neck, liver or kidney cancer.

This rearrangement joins TRBV5-8 to TRBJ1-5, with D maybe TRBD1 (5 bases). V lost 2 bases to trimming and J lost 3 bases, with 6 bases between them. This CDR3 region has 13 residues. Germline V gene lookup returns CDR1 SGHTS and CDR2 YDEGEE. CDR3 residues: CASSFRDNQPQHF. The CDR3 nucleotides are TGTGCCAGCAGCTTCAGGGACAATCAGCCCCAGCATTTT.

The chain recombines TRBV9 with TRBJ2-7, with TRBD1 matching over 12 bases. Germline V CDR1 and CDR2: SGDLS, YYNGEE. The CDR3 is made up of 16 amino acids. The V segment lost 3 bases and the J segment 5 bases; nucleotides outside the gene matches: 9. CDR3 coding DNA: TGTGCCAGCAGCGGTACTGGGACAGGGGGCCCGCACGAGCAGTACTTC. It codes for CASSGTGTGGPHEQYF.

V is TRBV27 and J is TRBJ2-3; possible D gene TRBD2, 5 bases. The length of the CDR3 is 16 residues. Trimming shortened V by 4 bases and J by 5 bases, and 19 bases separated the two germline ends. From germline, CDR1 is MNHEY and CDR2 SMNVEV (reference sequence). The CDR3 nucleotides are TGTGCCAGCAGTTCCTCCGAAGTAACTAGACAAGATACGCAGTATTTT. Amino acids: CASSSSEVTRQDTQYF.

The genes are TRBV6-6 and TRBJ2-3; the D gene could be TRBD1 or TRBD2 (6 bases each). Looked up from germline, CDR1 is MNHNY and CDR2 is SVGAGI (reference sequence). The CDR3 covers 14 residues. Trimming removed 6 bases from V and 4 bases from J, with 14 bases in between. The CDR3 reads CASRGGRFSDTQYF. The CDR3, as DNA: TGTGCCAGCAGAGGGGGGCGTTTCTCAGATACGCAGTATTTT.

The chain links TRBV4-1 to TRBJ2-7, with TRBD1 as a possible D gene (5 bases). CDR3 length equals 16 residues. V lost 0 bases and J lost 0, with 12 bases in between. Per germline, CDR1 MGHRA and CDR2 YSYEKL. The CDR3 loop reads CASSQEGRPSSYEQYF. CDR3 coding DNA: TGCGCCAGCAGCCAAGAGGGGCGACCCTCCTCCTACGAGCAGTACTTC.

This clone showed up just once. This chain joins TRBV21-1 and TRBJ2-5. TRBV21-1 is classified as a pseudogene. The CDR3 is 13 amino acids. In nucleotides, the CDR3 is TGTGCCAGCAGCAAAGGCTCCGAAGAGACCCAGTACTTC. It translates to CASSKGSEETQYF.

This sequence joins TRBV19 and TRBJ2-1, with D unresolved. This CDR3 comprises 14 residues. Germline V gives CDR1 LNHDA, CDR2 SQIVND (reference sequence). V gave up 8 bases and J gave up 3 bases, with 14 bases separating them. CDR3 loop: CASCNSTLYNEQFF. The CDR3 nucleotides are TGTGCCAGTTGTAATTCTACACTCTACAATGAGCAGTTCTTC. The full variable domain, with the rest looked up from reference TRBV19 and TRBJ2-1, is DGGITQSPKYLFRKEGQNVTLSCEQNLNHDAMYWYRQDPGQGLRLIYYSQIVNDFQKGDIAEGYSVSREKKESFPLTVTSAQKNPTAFYLCASCNSTLYNEQFFGPGTRLTVL.

The chain carries TRBV7-8 and TRBJ2-1; 7 bases align to TRBD2. Germline lookup yields CDR1 SGHVS and CDR2 FQNEAQ. V dropped 7 bases and J dropped 4; count of bases not matched to a gene: 7. This CDR3 is 14 amino acids long. The CDR3 DNA sequence: TGTGCCAGCATTTTGACTAGCAGGTACAATGAGCAGTTCTTC. Translation gives CASILTSRYNEQFF. The full variable domain, with the rest looked up from reference TRBV7-8 and TRBJ2-1, is GAGVSQSPRYKVAKRGQDVALRCDPISGHVSLFWYQQALGQGPEFLTYFQNEAQLDKSGLPSDRFFAERPEGSVSTLKIQRTQQEDSAVYLCASILTSRYNEQFFGPGTRLTVL.

The chain joins TRBV7-9 to TRBJ1-3; D unclear. Between the trimmed V and J ends, which lost 5 bases and 0 bases, there was a span of 14 bases. This CDR3 has 16 residues. Germline V gene sequence: CDR1 SEHNR, CDR2 FQNEAQ (reference sequence). In nucleotides, the CDR3 is TGTGCCAGCAGCCCCTCTGCCTGGGCCTCTGGAAACACCATATATTTT. This codes for CASSPSAWASGNTIYF.